This T cell receptor (beta chain) was observed in a study of T-cell reconstitution after alpha-beta-depleted transplantation in children. This clonotype came up a few times. The antigen is undetermined. The study, taken as a whole, reports: Several hundred expanded graft clones reportedly supplied alpha-beta T cells about two months after transplant. In some patients, recipient T cells and intrathymic progenitors surviving conditioning explained high day-60 diversity. T-cell counts and diversity were attributed mostly to newly produced T cells one year after transplant.

Library preparation (for TCRbeta) was performed with unique molecular identifiers. Using its own MiXCR run on the PCR reads, TCRdb lists one record per CDR3 protein. The sample records 250,000 to 400,000 distinct CDR3 sequences, around 25% being singletons. Germline-derived CDR1 and CDR2 are MNHEY and SVGEGT. V lost 5 bases and J lost 6, with 19 bases in between. The CDR3 contains 15 residues. V gene TRBV6-2 or TRBV6-3 combines with J gene TRBJ1-2, with D possibly TRBD1 on 6 matching bases. The starting material was PBMCs, mostly from graft donor cells, obtained 180 days after TCRalphabeta/CD19-depleted stem cell transplant. The sequence was obtained from a male patient between 10 and 17 years old who had a stem cell transplant for acute lymphoblastic leukemia, so the T cells may come from the graft donor. The CDR3 is CASSPPRQALNGYTF. In DNA form, the CDR3 reads TGTGCCAGCAGTCCTCCGCGACAGGCCCTGAATGGCTACACCTTC.